This T cell receptor beta chain was recovered during a study of blood T cells in healthy people across ages. Study-wide results and caveats: Relative to aged donors, long-lived donors carried more naive CD4+ cells and displayed higher diversity. Unsorted PBMCs blocked a conclusive comparison of naive and antigen-experienced cells.

Deletions cut 0 bases from V and 7 bases from J, with 10 bases between. Looked up from germline, CDR1 is LGHDT and CDR2 is YNNKEL (reference sequence). This CDR3 region has 15 residues. Per sample, extraction of total RNA gave at least 5.5 micrograms in every case. This clonotype was counted a few times. As yet, its antigen is unknown. Through a sample-barcoded 5' primer and a J-beta primer mix, a second PCR was run for roughly 6 to 12 cycles. TCRdb reanalysed the 5' RACE reads using MiXCR and keeps one entry per CDR3 protein. Of about 940,000 distinct CDR3 sequences in the sample, about 44% were seen once.

The rearrangement links TRBV3-1 to TRBJ1-6; a possible D gene is TRBD1 (5 bases). Material: blood. This receptor was taken from a man younger than 40 in good health. CDR3 amino acids: CASSQDQGMNSPLHF. The CDR3 nucleotides read TGTGCCAGCAGCCAAGATCAGGGAATGAATTCACCCCTCCACTTT.